A single sample gave rise to the 21 T cell receptor beta chains below, sequenced in a study of blood T cell repertoires in COVID-19. The table came from immunoSEQ multiplex PCR; TCRdb's copy has only in-frame clones and leaves some out. The sample contains around 340,000 clones, 80% to 90% of which appear only once. The sequenced material came from PBMCs or T cells enriched from blood (not recorded which). These receptors originate from a woman aged 35 to 49 with acute COVID-19.

The chain links TRBV19 to TRBJ2-3; 9 bases map to TRBD1. Trimming took 8 bases from V and 5 from J; bases not matched to a gene: 11. The CDR3 runs to 15 residues. Germline values: CDR1 LNHDA, CDR2 SQIVND (reference sequence). The CDR3 nucleotides read TGTGCCAGTGACCCTGGACAGGGGATAAGAGATACGCAGTATTTT. It codes for CASDPGQGIRDTQYF.

The chain links TRBV15 to TRBJ1-2; TRBD1 aligns across 9 bases. Per germline, CDR1 LNHNV and CDR2 YYDKDF (reference sequence). The CDR3 is made up of 17 amino acids. Losses at the gene ends were 5 bases for V and 4 bases for J; bases not matched to a gene: 14. CDR3 in amino acids: CATSGRRDREPFYGYTF. CDR3 nucleotides: TGTGCCACCAGCGGAAGGCGGGACAGGGAACCATTCTATGGCTACACCTTC.

The table lists this clone with a few counts. The CDR3 DNA reads as TGTGCCAGCAGCTTAAGACAGGGGAGAAATAATTCACCCCTCCACTTT. Its protein product is CASSLRQGRNNSPLHF. The chain joins TRBV7-2 to TRBJ1-6; 8 bases line up with TRBD1. V shed 2 bases and J 5 bases; nucleotides not matched to a gene: 5. Germline V gene lookup returns CDR1 SGHTA and CDR2 FQGNSA. This CDR3 comprises 16 residues.

The rearrangement links TRBV5-1 to TRBJ1-1; 7 nucleotides match TRBD1. In germline, CDR1 is SGHRS, CDR2 YFSETQ. The length of the CDR3 is 15 residues. V trimming: 5 bases; J trimming: 2 bases; junction bases outside the gene matches: 9. CDR3 in DNA: TGCGCCAGCAGGTATAAGACAGGGACTAACACTGAAGCTTTCTTT. This encodes CASRYKTGTNTEAFF.

This chain uses TRBV6-5 with TRBJ1-2; tentatively, D is TRBD1 (6 bases). The CDR3 is 10 amino acids. V gave up 10 bases and J gave up 7 bases, with 10 bases separating them. Germline V CDR1 and CDR2: MNHEY, SVGAGI. CDR3 coding DNA: TGTGCCACCCACAGGGTTGGCTACACCTTC. As protein: CATHRVGYTF.

The chain joins TRBV12-5 to TRBJ2-1; 16 nucleotides line up with TRBD2. The germline gives CDR1 LGHNT, CDR2 FRNRAP. The V segment lost 7 bases and the J segment 9 bases; nucleotides outside the gene matches: 12. The CDR3 is made up of 17 amino acids. The CDR3 protein is CASVPPGLAGGRGEQFF. CDR3 nucleotides: TGTGCTAGTGTTCCACCGGGACTAGCGGGAGGGCGGGGTGAGCAGTTCTTC.

The rearrangement uses TRBV4-2 and TRBJ2-7; the match to TRBD1 covers 7 bases. This CDR3 contains 14 residues. The germline CDR1 and CDR2 sequences are LGHNA and YNFKEQ. Trimming removed 0 bases from V and 6 bases from J; junction bases left unmatched: 5. CDR3 in DNA: TGTGCCAGCAGCCAAGAAGACAGGGTAGGCGAGCAGTACTTC. Translation: CASSQEDRVGEQYF.

The chain links TRBV28 to TRBJ2-2, with 9 bases identical to TRBD1. Germline assignment: CDR1 MDHEN and CDR2 SYDVKM. J gave up 6 bases and V 1 base, and 3 bases lay outside the gene matches. CDR3 size: 15 residues. CDR3 sequence reads: CASSLSGQGPGELFF. DNA for the CDR3: TGTGCCAGCAGTTTATCGGGACAGGGACCCGGGGAGCTGTTTTTT.

The chain is built from TRBV25-1 and TRBJ1-2, with 8 bases fitting TRBD1. Germline loops: CDR1 MGHDK, CDR2 SYGVNS. The CDR3 length is 15 residues. V was pared by 5 bases and J by 1 base, with 6 bases of the junction left unmatched. The CDR3 loop is CASSTRDRFNYGYTF. CDR3 coding DNA: TGTGCCAGCAGTACGAGGGACAGGTTTAACTATGGCTACACCTTC.

This chain uses TRBV28 with TRBJ2-5, with TRBD2 as a possible D gene (6 bases). CDR1 and CDR2 (germline): MDHEN, SYDVKM. The CDR3 sequence is 13 residues long. V was shortened by 8 bases and J by 5 bases, with 15 bases between the two germline ends. The chain's CDR3 is CASVYGGGETQYF. CDR3 sequence (DNA): TGTGCCAGCGTCTACGGGGGTGGGGAGACCCAGTACTTC.

This rearrangement joins TRBV3-1 (or the pseudogene TRBV3-2) to TRBJ1-2; perhaps TRBD1 as D (6 bases). Trimming left V 4 bases short and J 4 bases short, with 16 bases between. This CDR3 has 15 amino acids. Germline assignment: CDR1 LGHDT and CDR2 YNNKEL (reference sequence). The CDR3 bases are TGTGCCAGCAGCCTAGGGGGTCAGGGCCGCTATGGCTACACCTTC. Amino acids: CASSLGGQGRYGYTF.

CDR3 nucleotide sequence: TGTGCCAGCCAGTCCCGATACGAGCAGTACTTC. This codes for CASQSRYEQYF. The chain recombines TRBV7-9 with TRBJ2-7; D not certain. V lost 8 bases and J 4 bases, leaving 9 bases between the germline ends. CDR1 SEHNR and CDR2 FQNEAQ come from the germline V gene (reference sequence). The CDR3 spans 11 residues.

The rearrangement uses TRBV10-3 and TRBJ1-5, with D perhaps matching TRBD1 (6 bases). The germline V and J ends were trimmed by 3 bases and 7 bases, with 10 bases remaining between them. The CDR3 has 13 residues. Germline V CDR1 and CDR2: ENHRY, SYGVKD. CDR3 DNA: TGTGCCATCAGTGAAAAACAGGGACAGCCCCAGCATTTT. This codes for CAISEKQGQPQHF.

The chain employs TRBV7-9 and TRBJ1-2; the match to TRBD1 covers 8 bases. Germline values: CDR1 SEHNR, CDR2 FQNEAQ (reference sequence). The CDR3 runs to 15 residues. The V segment lost 1 base and the J segment 4 bases; nucleotides outside the gene matches: 5. The CDR3 DNA is TGTGCCAGCAGCTTAGAAACAGGGGGACGCTATGGCTACACCTTC. Translation gives CASSLETGGRYGYTF.

The chain is built from TRBV7-9 and TRBJ1-1; no clear D gene. Germline assignment: CDR1 SEHNR and CDR2 FQNEAQ (reference sequence). V dropped 2 bases and J dropped 1 base, with 17 bases sitting between them. The CDR3 runs 17 residues. DNA of the CDR3: TGTGCCAGCAGCTTATCTGTTACGTTGCGGGAGAACACTGAAGCTTTCTTT. Encoded protein: CASSLSVTLRENTEAFF.

This sequence joins TRBV24-1 and TRBJ2-3; D is undetermined. V lost 7 bases to trimming and J lost 7 bases, with 11 bases between them. Germline loops: CDR1 KGHDR, CDR2 SFDVKD. The CDR3 sequence is 12 residues long. The CDR3 DNA reads TGTGCCACCAGGGGCCCAGGCAATACGCAGTATTTT. Translated, it gives CATRGPGNTQYF.

The V call is TRBV29-1, the J call TRBJ1-5; D not resolved. Looked up from germline, CDR1 is SQVTM and CDR2 is ANQGSEA. The V and J ends lost 1 base and 6 bases respectively, with 10 bases between them. This CDR3 contains 13 residues. CDR3 bases: TGCAGCGTTGAAGTGAGCCCCTCTCAGCCCCAGCATTTT. This sequence encodes CSVEVSPSQPQHF.

The V gene is TRBV24-1, the J gene TRBJ2-7; possible D gene TRBD1, 5 bases. The CDR3 runs 14 residues. Germline V gene sequence: CDR1 KGHDR, CDR2 SFDVKD. Trimming took off 6 bases at V and 6 bases at J, with 17 bases between the two ends. Here the CDR3 DNA reads TGTGCCACCAGTACGTCAGGGATCTCAGGCGAGCAGTACTTC. Its translation is CATSTSGISGEQYF.

CDR3 amino acids: CASSQQVNDGYTF. The CDR3 DNA is TGTGCCAGCAGTCAACAGGTCAACGATGGCTACACCTTC. This rearrangement joins TRBV2 to TRBJ1-2; tentatively, D is TRBD1 (5 bases). CDR3 length: 13 amino acids. The germline gives CDR1 SNHLY, CDR2 FYNNEI. V was shortened by 5 bases and J by 6 bases, with 13 bases between the two germline ends.

J is TRBJ1-3 and V is TRBV18; the D gene is possibly TRBD1 (6 bases). Trimming pared 3 bases from V and 1 base from J, leaving 13 bases between. The CDR3 extends over 16 amino acids. Germline V lookup: CDR1 KGHSH, CDR2 LQKENI. The CDR3 here is CASSPYREFSGNTIYF. In nucleotides, the CDR3 is TGTGCCAGCTCACCCTACAGGGAATTTTCTGGAAACACCATATATTTT.

The CDR3 DNA is TGTGCCAGTAGTATTTTTCGGGGGACCACTGAAGCTTTCTTT. Residues: CASSIFRGTTEAFF. This rearrangement joins TRBV19 to TRBJ1-1; a possible D gene is TRBD1 (5 bases). The CDR3 is 14 amino acids. CDR1 and CDR2 (germline): LNHDA, SQIVND (reference sequence). Trimming shortened V by 3 bases and J by 4 bases, and 12 bases separated the two germline ends.